This TCR beta chain is from a study of blood T cell repertoires in COVID-19. Study overall: The cDNA or gDNA used as material had been derived from T cells, B-cell-depleted T cells, or PBMCs.

TCRdb's copy holds only in-frame clones and misses some; the assay was immunoSEQ multiplex PCR. The repertoire holds 160,000 or so clones, around nine tenths seen once, with roughly a sixth in the top ten. The CDR3 is made up of 12 amino acids. V gave up 1 base and J gave up 10 bases, with 10 bases separating them. CDR1 SNHLY and CDR2 FYNNEI come from the germline V gene. The clonotype originates from a man in his sixties with active or convalescent COVID-19. This chain connects TRBV2 to TRBJ2-5; unclear D gene. Sequencing was carried out using peripheral blood. The CDR3 DNA reads TGTGCCAGCAGTGAAGGTGGGCCCCTCCAGTACTTC. It codes for CASSEGGPLQYF.